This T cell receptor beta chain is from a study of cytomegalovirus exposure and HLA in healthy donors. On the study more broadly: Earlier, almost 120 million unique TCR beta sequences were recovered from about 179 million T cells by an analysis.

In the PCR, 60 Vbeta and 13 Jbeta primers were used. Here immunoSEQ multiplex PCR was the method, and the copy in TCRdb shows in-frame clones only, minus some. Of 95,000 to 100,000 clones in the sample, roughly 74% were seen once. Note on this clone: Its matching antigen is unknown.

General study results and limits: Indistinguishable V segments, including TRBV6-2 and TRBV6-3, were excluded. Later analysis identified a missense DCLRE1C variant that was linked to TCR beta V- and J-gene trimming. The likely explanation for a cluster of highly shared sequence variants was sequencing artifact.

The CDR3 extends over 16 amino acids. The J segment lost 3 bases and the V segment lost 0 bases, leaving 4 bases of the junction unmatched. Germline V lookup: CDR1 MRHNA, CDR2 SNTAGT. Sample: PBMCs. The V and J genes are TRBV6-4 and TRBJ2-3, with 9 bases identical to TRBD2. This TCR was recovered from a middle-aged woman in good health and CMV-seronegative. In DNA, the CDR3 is TGTGCCAGCAGTGACTCTGGCGGGGGGGCGACAGATACGCAGTATTTT. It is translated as CASSDSGGGATDTQYF.